The rows below give T cell receptor beta chains drawn from one sample of a study of Ad26.COV2.S vaccination and SARS-CoV-2 variants. The data were produced by immunoSEQ multiplex PCR, yet TCRdb's version contains in-frame clones alone and is incomplete. The data show roughly 350,000 clones, 80% to 90% seen once. Sequencing used peripheral blood, obtained in a trial of Ad26.COV2.S vaccine versus placebo. The origin of the receptors is a person between 18 and 59 years old who received the Ad26.COV2.S COVID-19 vaccine or a placebo. The CDR3 runs from the conserved cysteine through the conserved F or W. D genes are given only for firm matches. Size tells how often a clone was seen (once, few, many) or the class of an expanded clone, and some rows leave it out.

DNA	CDR3	V	size	J	D	length
TGTGCCAGCAGAGTTGACAGGGCTGAGTCTAATGAAAAACTGTTTTTT	CASRVDRAESNEKLFF	TRBV2	-	TRBJ1-4	TRBD1	16
TGCGCCAGCAGCTTGGTGACTAGCGGGGGTAAGAGCTCCTACAATGAGCAGTTCTTC	CASSLVTSGGKSSYNEQFF	TRBV5-1	-	TRBJ2-1	TRBD2	19
TGTGCCAGCAGCTTTACTCCCGAGAGCTCCTACAATGAGCAGTTCTTC	CASSFTPESSYNEQFF	TRBV7-8	-	TRBJ2-1	-	16
TGTGCCAGCAGCCACGGGGGGGGGAACACAGATACGCAGTATTTT	CASSHGGGNTDTQYF	TRBV3-1/TRBV3-2	-	TRBJ2-3	TRBD2	15
TGTGCCAGCAGTCCGGGACAGGGGAACACTGAAGCTTTCTTT	CASSPGQGNTEAFF	TRBV6-5	-	TRBJ1-1	TRBD1	14
TGTGCCAGCAGTTACGCCACCTCCTACGAGCAGTACTTC	CASSYATSYEQYF	TRBV12-3/TRBV12-4	-	TRBJ2-7	-	13
TGTGCCAGCAGTAGGTCTGGGGCCAACGTCCTGACTTTC	CASSRSGANVLTF	TRBV28	-	TRBJ2-6	-	13
TGTGCCAGCAGTGTCACAGGGGCGCGCGGTGGGGCTGAAGCTTTCTTT	CASSVTGARGGAEAFF	TRBV28	few	TRBJ1-1	TRBD1	16
TGTGCCAGCAGTTTTCTCCGGGACACGGACTACGAGCAGTACTTC	CASSFLRDTDYEQYF	TRBV6-2/TRBV6-3	-	TRBJ2-7	-	15
TGTGCCATCAGTGCGGGACAGGGGCTTTCAACTAATGAAAAACTGTTTTTT	CAISAGQGLSTNEKLFF	TRBV10-3	-	TRBJ1-4	TRBD1	17
TGCGCCAGCAGCTTGGAACAGGGAGCAGATACGCAGTATTTT	CASSLEQGADTQYF	TRBV5-1	once	TRBJ2-3	-	14
TGTGCCAGCAGTTTAGGCAGGATTAGGTCACCCCTCCACTTT	CASSLGRIRSPLHF	TRBV28	-	TRBJ1-6	-	14
TGTGCCAGCAGCCTTAACCGACAGGGCCTCAATGAAAAACTGTTTTTT	CASSLNRQGLNEKLFF	TRBV4-2	-	TRBJ1-4	TRBD1	16
TGCGCCAGCAGCCAAGACCCCGAATACGGGTTAGGCGCGGGAAACACCATATATTTT	CASSQDPEYGLGAGNTIYF	TRBV4-1	-	TRBJ1-3	-	19
TGTGCCAGTAGTTTGTGGGAGGCTAGCAATCAGCCCCAGCATTTT	CASSLWEASNQPQHF	TRBV19	-	TRBJ1-5	-	15
TGCGCCAGCAGCCAAGATTATGCTACTAGCACAGATACGCAGTATTTT	CASSQDYATSTDTQYF	TRBV4-1	-	TRBJ2-3	-	16
TGCGCCAGCCTGGGATACTCTAAACTTAACTGGACAGATACGCAGTATTTT	CASLGYSKLNWTDTQYF	TRBV10-2	-	TRBJ2-3	-	17
TGTGCCAGCAGGGGACTAGCGGCTCAAGAGACCCAGTACTTC	CASRGLAAQETQYF	TRBV27	-	TRBJ2-5	TRBD2	14
TGTGCCATCCTGGGACAGACGATTGATTTCTATGGCTACACCTTC	CAILGQTIDFYGYTF	TRBV6-4	few	TRBJ1-2	TRBD1	15
TGTGCCAGCAGCCCCGGGACTTACTACGAGCAGTACTTC	CASSPGTYYEQYF	TRBV7-9	-	TRBJ2-7	-	13
TGTGCCAGCAGCTCGGCTTGGGACAGGAATTCGAACACCATATATTTT	CASSSAWDRNSNTIYF	TRBV5-6	-	TRBJ1-3	TRBD1	16
TGCAGCGTTGAGGCGACTAGCGGAAATAACACCGGGGAGCTGTTTTTT	CSVEATSGNNTGELFF	TRBV29-1	-	TRBJ2-2	TRBD2	16
TGTGCCAGCAGCTTAGACCCGATGGGCGGCAATCAGCCCCAGCATTTT	CASSLDPMGGNQPQHF	TRBV7-2	-	TRBJ1-5	-	16
TGTGCCAGCAGCTCAGGACAGGGGCAAGAGACCCAGTACTTC	CASSSGQGQETQYF	TRBV5-4	-	TRBJ2-5	TRBD1	14
TGTGCCAGCAGCCTTGAGGGGACTTGGGAAAAACTGTTTTTT	CASSLEGTWEKLFF	TRBV28	-	TRBJ1-4	-	14
TGTGCCAGCAGTTCGGGAGCGGGGATAGAGACCCAGTACTTC	CASSSGAGIETQYF	TRBV6-5	-	TRBJ2-5	TRBD2	14
TGTGCCAGCAGTTTCCAGGGGATAAACTATGGCTACACCTTC	CASSFQGINYGYTF	TRBV28	-	TRBJ1-2	-	14
TGTGCCAGCAGCGTAGCTGAAGGGACTAGCCCAGATACGCAGTATTTT	CASSVAEGTSPDTQYF	TRBV9	-	TRBJ2-3	TRBD2	16
TGTGCCAGCAGAGGGACCGGGGAGCTGTTTTTT	CASRGTGELFF	TRBV12-3/TRBV12-4	-	TRBJ2-2	-	11
TGTGCCAGCAGCTTAGAAGGGACGGGTCAGCATCAGCCCCAGCATTTT	CASSLEGTGQHQPQHF	TRBV7-2	-	TRBJ1-5	-	16
TGCGCCAGCAGCCAAGTAAATAGGGGAGAGCAGTACTTC	CASSQVNRGEQYF	TRBV4-1	-	TRBJ2-7	-	13
TGTGCCAGCAGCTTGGGGCAGGGTTCCACCGGGGAGCTGTTTTTT	CASSLGQGSTGELFF	TRBV5-6	-	TRBJ2-2	-	15
TGTGCCAGCAGCTTAAGCGCGGCCGTGGGGTGGGGCTATGGCTACACCTTC	CASSLSAAVGWGYGYTF	TRBV7-6	-	TRBJ1-2	-	17
TGTGCCAGTAGTACCGGACTAGCGGGAGGAACACCCTGGAATGAGCAGTTCTTC	CASSTGLAGGTPWNEQFF	TRBV19	-	TRBJ2-1	TRBD2	18
TGCGCCAGCAGTGAGATTCACAATGAGCAGTTCTTC	CASSEIHNEQFF	TRBV10-2	-	TRBJ2-1	-	12
TGTGCCAGCAGTTTATTTGGTGCGCCGCGGGCGGCTAGAAACACCATATATTTT	CASSLFGAPRAARNTIYF	TRBV28	-	TRBJ1-3	-	18
TGTGCCAGCAGCTTGACAGGGGGTGCAACTAATGAAAAACTGTTTTTT	CASSLTGGATNEKLFF	TRBV7-9	-	TRBJ1-4	TRBD1	16
TGTGCCAGCAACAGGGGTGGGTATGGCTACACCTTC	CASNRGGYGYTF	TRBV28	-	TRBJ1-2	TRBD1	12
TGTGCCAGCAGCACGGTGGGGCAAACCTACAATGAGCAGTTCTTC	CASSTVGQTYNEQFF	TRBV5-5	once	TRBJ2-1	-	15
TGCGCCAGCAGCCAAGAGGGGGAGATCTCTGGAAACACCATATATTTT	CASSQEGEISGNTIYF	TRBV4-1	-	TRBJ1-3	-	16
TGTGCCAGCAGCCAAGATAACAGGATGCGAAGGGGACAGCCGGCCTACGAGCAGTACTTC	CASSQDNRMRRGQPAYEQYF	TRBV14	-	TRBJ2-7	TRBD1	20
TGTGCCAGCAGTTCATCTAGCGGTTTAACCAATGAGCAGTTCTTC	CASSSSSGLTNEQFF	TRBV28	-	TRBJ2-1	TRBD2	15
TGTGCCTGGAACTCTGGAAACACCATATATTTT	CAWNSGNTIYF	TRBV30	-	TRBJ1-3	-	11
TGTGCCAGCATTAGGACAGGGGGATGGACGGACACTGAAGCTTTCTTT	CASIRTGGWTDTEAFF	TRBV6-6	once	TRBJ1-1	TRBD1	16
TGTGCCAGCAGACCCGACAGGGGTGGGAACACTGAAGCTTTCTTT	CASRPDRGGNTEAFF	TRBV28	-	TRBJ1-1	TRBD1	15
TGTGCCAGCAGTTCCCCCGGGACTAGCGGGATAAATGAGCAGTTCTTC	CASSSPGTSGINEQFF	TRBV28	-	TRBJ2-1	TRBD2	16
TGTGCCAGCAGCCCGACGGGGGTTTGGACCAAAAACATTCAGTACTTC	CASSPTGVWTKNIQYF	TRBV7-8	-	TRBJ2-4	-	16
TGTGCCAGCCTGGGACATCCTGGTCGGTATGGCTACACCTTC	CASLGHPGRYGYTF	TRBV19	-	TRBJ1-2	-	14
TGTGCCATCAGCATCAGGGGGGGCACTGAAGCTTTCTTT	CAISIRGGTEAFF	TRBV10-3	-	TRBJ1-1	TRBD1	13
TGCGCCAGTACGACAGGGGAGACTGAAGCTTTCTTT	CASTTGETEAFF	TRBV5-1	-	TRBJ1-1	TRBD1	12
TGTGCCAGCAGTTTAGGCAGGCGGAATGAAAAACTGTTTTTT	CASSLGRRNEKLFF	TRBV28	once	TRBJ1-4	-	14